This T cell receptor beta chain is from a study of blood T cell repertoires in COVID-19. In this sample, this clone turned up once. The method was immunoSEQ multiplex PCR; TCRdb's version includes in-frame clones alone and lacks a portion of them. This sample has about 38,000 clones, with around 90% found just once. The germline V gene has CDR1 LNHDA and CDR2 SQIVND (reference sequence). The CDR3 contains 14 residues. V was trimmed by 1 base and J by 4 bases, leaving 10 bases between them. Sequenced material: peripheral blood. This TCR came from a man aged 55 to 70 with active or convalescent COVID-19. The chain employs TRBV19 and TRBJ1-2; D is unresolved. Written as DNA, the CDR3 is TGTGCCAGTAGTATAGGGATCCACAGCTATGGCTACACCTTC. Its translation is CASSIGIHSYGYTF.